Here is one T cell receptor beta chain with its context. Its target antigen remains unknown. The sample holds no much larger clone one base away, and base qualities are not on file. This sample also contains other DNA sequences that code for the same CDR3. The data derive from a study of metastatic and nonmetastatic thyroid tumors (dated by TCRdb to 2018 to 2021). Turning to the overall study: Repertoires were compared across peripheral blood and tumor or nodule tissue samples from malignant and benign thyroid patients. Results the study describes overall, beyond this receptor: In both blood and tumor samples, malignant tumors were reported to have significantly higher TCR beta diversity than benign nodules.

Library preparation used PCR. The listed sequencing device is Illumina HiSeq 4000. High-throughput sequencing was used to profile the TCR beta-chain CDR3 region of every patient. The published analysis was carried out like this. Drawing on CDR3 differences between clinicopathological groups, the researchers built a classifier meant to tell apart patients with distant-metastatic papillary thyroid cancer. The Shannon index was used to assess repertoire diversity, and the Morisita-Horn index was used to assess tumor-blood repertoire similarity. TCRdb cleaned the public reads at Q25 with fastp, built clones with MiXCR and kept in-frame beta chains. The V and J calls shown here were made by TCRdb, not taken from the authors' results. The sample data list roughly 90,000 clones, and 14% to 15% of these were observed just once. 3% to 4.5% of the sample belongs to the ten largest clones. No treatment had been received by any patient before thyroid surgery. The study retrospectively analysed patient clinical samples collected from the early 2010s to the late 2010s using T-cell receptor beta sequencing.

Sequencing was done on a sample of blood. This clonotype was sampled from a female donor with papillary thyroid cancer or a benign thyroid nodule (not recorded which). Some clones in this sample may be carry-over from other donors' samples.

The CDR3 protein is CASSFIYSFSNTGELFF. The DNA is as follows: TGTGCCAGCAGTTTTATCTACAGCTTTTCTAATACCGGGGAGCTGTTTTTT. In this chain, TRBV27 is recombined with TRBJ2-2; confidence is insufficient to name the D gene. The germline V gene (reference sequence) provides CDR1 MNHEY and CDR2 SMNVEV. V loses 3 bases, J loses 5 bases, and the germline ends lie 19 bases apart. The CDR3 goes from the cysteine to the phenylalanine over 17 residues. Just CDR3 DNA is preserved here, 51 bases in frame from base 1.